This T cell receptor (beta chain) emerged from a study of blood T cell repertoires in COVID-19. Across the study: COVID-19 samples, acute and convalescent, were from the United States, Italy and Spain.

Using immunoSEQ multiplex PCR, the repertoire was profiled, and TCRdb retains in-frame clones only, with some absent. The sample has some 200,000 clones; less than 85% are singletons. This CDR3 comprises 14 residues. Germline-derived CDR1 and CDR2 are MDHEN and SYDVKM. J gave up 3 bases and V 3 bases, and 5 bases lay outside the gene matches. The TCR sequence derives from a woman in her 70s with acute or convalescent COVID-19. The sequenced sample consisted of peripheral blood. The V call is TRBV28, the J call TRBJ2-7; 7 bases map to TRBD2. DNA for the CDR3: TGTGCCAGCAGTTTTTTAGGCGGGAGCTACGAGCAGTACTTC. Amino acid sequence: CASSFLGGSYEQYF.